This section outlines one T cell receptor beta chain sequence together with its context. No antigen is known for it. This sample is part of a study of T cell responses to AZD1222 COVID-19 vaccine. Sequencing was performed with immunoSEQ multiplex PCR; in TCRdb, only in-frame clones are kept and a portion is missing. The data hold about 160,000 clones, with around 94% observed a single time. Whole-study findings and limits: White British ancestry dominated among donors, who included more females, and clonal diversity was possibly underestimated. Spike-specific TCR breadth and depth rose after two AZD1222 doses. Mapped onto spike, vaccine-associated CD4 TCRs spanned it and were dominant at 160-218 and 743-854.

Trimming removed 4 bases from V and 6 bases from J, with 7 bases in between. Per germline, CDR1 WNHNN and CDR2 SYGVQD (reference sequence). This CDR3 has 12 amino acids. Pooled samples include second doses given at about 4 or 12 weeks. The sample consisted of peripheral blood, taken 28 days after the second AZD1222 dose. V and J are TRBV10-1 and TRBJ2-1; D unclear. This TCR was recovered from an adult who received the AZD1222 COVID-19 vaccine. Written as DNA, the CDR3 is TGCGCCAGCAGTGCCGTACTCAATGAGCAGTTCTTC. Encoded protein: CASSAVLNEQFF.